Below, 14 T cell receptor beta chains from the same sample are listed, as sequenced in a study of blood T cell repertoires in COVID-19. The data were produced by immunoSEQ multiplex PCR, yet TCRdb's version contains in-frame clones alone and is incomplete. The data contain about 160,000 clones, over 85% of them singletons. What was sequenced was peripheral blood. The receptors originated from a woman between 55 and 75 years old with COVID-19, enrolled during active disease.

V usage is TRBV18 and J usage is TRBJ1-2; D not resolved. The germline V and J ends were trimmed by 2 bases and 5 bases, with 12 bases remaining between them. CDR3 length: 14 amino acids. Germline-derived CDR1 and CDR2 are KGHSH and LQKENI. CDR3 DNA: TGTGCCAGCTCACCATCTGCGAGGGCATATGGCTACACCTTC. It yields the protein CASSPSARAYGYTF.

This chain links TRBV24-1 with TRBJ1-2; tentatively, D is TRBD1 (5 bases). Per the germline V gene, CDR1 is KGHDR and CDR2 is SFDVKD. There are 18 residues in the CDR3. V dropped 0 bases and J dropped 5 bases, with 21 bases sitting between them. The CDR3 reads CATSDLSGAETPSYGYTF. In DNA, the CDR3 is TGTGCCACCAGTGATTTGTCTGGGGCGGAAACCCCATCGTATGGCTACACCTTC.

J is TRBJ2-2 and V is TRBV7-2, with a tentative D call TRBD2 (5 bases). The ends were cut back, 1 base at V and 6 bases at J, with 15 bases in the middle. The CDR3 consists of 16 residues. The germline gives CDR1 SGHTA, CDR2 FQGNSA. In DNA, the CDR3 is TGTGCCAGCAGCTTAGTGTCGGGAAGGCTTCCCGGGGAGCTGTTTTTT. Its protein is CASSLVSGRLPGELFF. The complete variable domain, with remaining parts taken from reference TRBV7-2 and TRBJ2-2, reads GAGVSQSPSNKVTEKGKDVELRCDPISGHTALYWYRQSLGQGLEFLIYFQGNSAPDKSGLPSDRFSAERTGGSVSTLTIQRTQQEDSAVYLCASSLVSGRLPGELFFGEGSRLTVL.

V is TRBV11-3 and J is TRBJ2-1; perhaps TRBD2 as D (5 bases). CDR3 length: 16 residues. The germline V gene has CDR1 SGHNT and CDR2 YENEEA. Trimming left V 5 bases short and J 1 base short, with 15 bases between. In DNA form, the CDR3 reads TGTGCCAGCAGCCAAGGACTCCCGGGATCCTACAATGAGCAGTTCTTC. Translated: CASSQGLPGSYNEQFF.

V is TRBV5-5 and J is TRBJ2-3; D gene unclear. CDR3 size: 12 residues. Per germline, CDR1 SGHKS and CDR2 YYEKEE (reference sequence). V lost 3 bases, J lost 2 bases, and 4 bases lay in between. The CDR3 loop is CASSSYTDTQYF. In DNA, the CDR3 is TGTGCCAGCAGCTCGTACACAGATACGCAGTATTTT.

The V call is TRBV2, the J call TRBJ1-6; 9 bases are a match to TRBD1. This CDR3 contains 19 residues. Per the germline V gene, CDR1 is SNHLY and CDR2 is FYNNEI. With V trimmed by 7 bases and J by 5 bases, 18 bases remained unmatched. CDR3 in DNA: TGTGCCAGCAACCTACAGGGGGCGCGAAGTGCGACTGATAATTCACCCCTCCACTTT. This codes for CASNLQGARSATDNSPLHF.

The V gene is TRBV2, the J gene TRBJ1-2; 9 positions match TRBD1. Germline CDR1 SNHLY, CDR2 FYNNEI. V trimming: 7 bases; J trimming: 6 bases; junction bases outside the gene matches: 15. The length of the CDR3 is 16 residues. CDR3 DNA sequence: TGTGCCAGCACCCTGGACAGGGGCTTCGTGTTACATGGCTACACCTTC. This codes for CASTLDRGFVLHGYTF.

V is TRBV6-5 and J is TRBJ1-1; D is undetermined. This CDR3 comprises 16 residues. CDR1 and CDR2 from the germline V gene are MNHEY and SVGAGI. Between the trimmed V and J ends, which lost 2 bases and 5 bases, there was a span of 18 bases. The CDR3 is CASSYRSTKGGTEAFF. DNA of the CDR3: TGTGCCAGCAGTTACCGTTCGACGAAGGGAGGGACTGAAGCTTTCTTT.

V is TRBV6-2 or TRBV6-3 and J is TRBJ2-3; possibly TRBD1 for D (5 bases). V was shortened by 5 bases and J by 1 base, with 22 bases between the two germline ends. The CDR3 runs to 18 residues. Looked up from germline, CDR1 is MNHEY and CDR2 is SVGEGT. DNA of the CDR3: TGTGCCAGCAGTGTGCCGATCCAGGGTCGGTACGGCACAGATACGCAGTATTTT. Translation: CASSVPIQGRYGTDTQYF.

This clone occurred once. J is TRBJ1-6 and V is TRBV4-3; 9 nucleotides align to TRBD1. The CDR3 has 13 residues. Trimming removed 3 bases from V and 9 bases from J; junction bases left unmatched: 0. Germline V gene lookup returns CDR1 LGHNA and CDR2 YSLEER. The CDR3 DNA follows: TGCGCCAGCAGCCAGGACAGGGGTTCACCCCTCCACTTT. Protein: CASSQDRGSPLHF.

The chain employs TRBV3-1 (or the pseudogene TRBV3-2) and TRBJ2-5; D may be TRBD2 (6 bases). V was pared by 6 bases and J by 5 bases, with 16 bases between. The germline CDR1 and CDR2 sequences are LGHDT and YNNKEL (reference sequence). This CDR3 is built from 14 residues. DNA of the CDR3: TGTGCCAGCAGTCCTGGGGGGATCCAGGAGACCCAGTACTTC. This translates into CASSPGGIQETQYF.

V is TRBV18 and J is TRBJ1-4; D unclear. The germline V and J ends were trimmed by 0 bases and 8 bases, with 7 bases remaining between them. Germline values: CDR1 KGHSH, CDR2 LQKENI. The CDR3 spans 13 residues. The CDR3 spells CASSPPGREKLFF. The DNA for the CDR3 is TGTGCCAGCTCACCACCAGGGAGGGAAAAACTGTTTTTT. The full variable domain, rest sourced from reference TRBV18 and TRBJ1-4, is NAGVMQNPRHLVRRRGQEARLRCSPMKGHSHVYWYRQLPEEGLKFMVYLQKENIIDESGMPKERFSAEFPKEGPSILRIQQVVRGDSAAYFCASSPPGREKLFFGSGTQLSVL.

The rearrangement uses TRBV9 and TRBJ2-5, with D maybe TRBD2 (6 bases). V was pared by 0 bases and J by 10 bases, with 10 bases between. The CDR3 covers 12 residues. Germline V lookup: CDR1 SGDLS, CDR2 YYNGEE. Here the CDR3 DNA reads TGTGCCAGCAGCGTAGACGGAGGGGTCCAGTACTTC. This codes for CASSVDGGVQYF.

The genes are TRBV6-4 and TRBJ1-5; D might be TRBD1 (5 bases). CDR1 is MRHNA and CDR2 is SNTAGT in the germline V gene. V gave up 3 bases and J gave up 2 bases, with 5 bases separating them. The CDR3 sequence is 13 residues long. The CDR3 region has the DNA TGTGCCAGCAGTGAGGGGCGCAATCAGCCCCAGCATTTT. It yields the protein CASSEGRNQPQHF.